This T cell receptor (beta chain) was observed in a study of T cell repertoires in cytomegalovirus infection. On the study more broadly: As its CMV epitopes, the study selected recently identified HLA-C-restricted and well-studied HLA-B-restricted targets.

MiXCR, applied by TCRdb to the reads, yields one record per CDR3 protein. The sample has about 130,000 distinct CDR3 sequences, approximately 30% seen once. The table lists this clonotype with a few counts. Its antigen is unknown. This CDR3 region has 15 residues. Germline lookup yields CDR1 SGHVS and CDR2 FQNEAQ. The V end lost 1 base, the J end lost 4 bases, and 12 bases lay between the germline ends. V gene TRBV7-8 combines with J gene TRBJ2-3; D might be TRBD1 (5 bases). The specimen was CD8+ T cells from cultured PBMCs, collected from culture after CMV antigen stimulation. This TCR derives from a human donor in good health (CMV status not recorded). Some clones in this sample may be carry-over from other donors' samples. The DNA for the CDR3 is TGTGCCAGCAGCTTAGTTCCAGGGTCGGCAGATACGCAGTATTTT. Translated: CASSLVPGSADTQYF.